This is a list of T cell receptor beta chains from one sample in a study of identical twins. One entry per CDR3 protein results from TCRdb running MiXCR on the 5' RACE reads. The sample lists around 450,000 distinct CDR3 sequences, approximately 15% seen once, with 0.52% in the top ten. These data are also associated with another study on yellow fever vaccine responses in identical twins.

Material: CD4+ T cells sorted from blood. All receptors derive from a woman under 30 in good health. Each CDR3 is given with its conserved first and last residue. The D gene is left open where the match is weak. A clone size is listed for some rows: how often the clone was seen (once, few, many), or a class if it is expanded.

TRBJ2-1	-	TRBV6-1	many	TGTGCCAGCAGTGATGAAGGGGCTAGCTACAATGAGCAGTTCTTC	CASSDEGASYNEQFF
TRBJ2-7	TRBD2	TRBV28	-	TGTGCCAGCAGTCCGGCTAGCGGGAGTTACGAGCAGTACTTC	CASSPASGSYEQYF
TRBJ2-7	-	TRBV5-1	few	TGCGCCAGCAGCTTGGTGGGCATAACCTACGAGCAGTACTTC	CASSLVGITYEQYF
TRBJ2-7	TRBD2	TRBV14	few	TGTGCCAGCAGCGTAAGCGGGAGAAATGTCTACGAGCAGTACTTC	CASSVSGRNVYEQYF
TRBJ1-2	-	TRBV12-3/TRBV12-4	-	TGTGCCAGCACTCTGGGACGAGGCTACACCTTC	CASTLGRGYTF
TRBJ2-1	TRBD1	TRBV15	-	TGTGCCACCAGCAGAAGGGGACAGGGGGCCTGTTTCGATGAGCAGTTCTTC	CATSRRGQGACFDEQFF
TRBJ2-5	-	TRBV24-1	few	TGTGCCACCAGTGATTTTTCGGACAGTTCCCAAGAGACCCAGTACTTC	CATSDFSDSSQETQYF
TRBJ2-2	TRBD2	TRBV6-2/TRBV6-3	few	TGTGCCAGCTGGACGGGGGCGCTTTACAGCGGGAGCCCCGGGGAGCTGTTTTTT	CASWTGALYSGSPGELFF
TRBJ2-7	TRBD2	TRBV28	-	TGTGCCAGCAGGACGGGAGGGAACTACGAGCAGTACTTC	CASRTGGNYEQYF
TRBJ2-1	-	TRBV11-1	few	TGTGCCAGCAGCTTAGGTAGGGTAAGCTCCTACAATGAGCAGTTCTTC	CASSLGRVSSYNEQFF
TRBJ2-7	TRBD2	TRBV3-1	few	TGTGCCAGCAGTACAACGGGACTAGCGGGAGCGAAATACTTC	CASSTTGLAGAKYF
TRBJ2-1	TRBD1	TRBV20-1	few	TGCAGTGCAGCGCTGAGGACAGGGGGTATGGTGAATGAGCAGTTCTTC	CSAALRTGGMVNEQFF
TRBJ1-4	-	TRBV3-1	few	TGTGCCAGCAGCCCTCGCACCGTGGGGCTGTTTTTT	CASSPRTVGLFF
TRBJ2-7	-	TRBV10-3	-	TGTGCCATCAGTGAGTCCAGGCGAATCTCCTACGAGCAGTACTTC	CAISESRRISYEQYF
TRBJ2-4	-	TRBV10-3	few	TGTGCCACCGCCACCGACAGGACCAAAAACATTCAGTACTTC	CATATDRTKNIQYF
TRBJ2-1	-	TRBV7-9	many	TGTGCCAGCAGCTTATACCGGGGAACCTACAATGAGCAGTTCTTC	CASSLYRGTYNEQFF
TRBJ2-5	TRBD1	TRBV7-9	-	TGTGCCAGCAGCTACGGACAGGTCGAGACCCAGTACTTC	CASSYGQVETQYF
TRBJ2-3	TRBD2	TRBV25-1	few	TGTGCCAGCAGTACCACTAGCGGGCCAAGCACAGATACGCAGTATTTT	CASSTTSGPSTDTQYF
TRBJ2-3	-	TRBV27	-	TGTGCCAGCAAAAACGGACAGTTAGACACAGATACGCAGTATTTT	CASKNGQLDTDTQYF
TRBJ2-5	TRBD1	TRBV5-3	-	TGTGCCAGAGGAGACAGGGGACCGAAAGAGTACCAAGAGACCCAGTACTTC	CARGDRGPKEYQETQYF
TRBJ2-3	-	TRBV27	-	TGTGCCAGCAGTTTGATTGGTGACGGCACAGATACGCAGTATTTT	CASSLIGDGTDTQYF
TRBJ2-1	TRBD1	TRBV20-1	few	TGCAGTGCTAGAGATCCAGGGGGCAAGGTTACAACGAGCTCCTACAATGAGCAGTTCTTC	CSARDPGGKVTTSSYNEQFF
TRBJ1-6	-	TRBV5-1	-	TGCGCCAGCAGCAAGGACAGCTCCTATAATTCACCCCTCCACTTT	CASSKDSSYNSPLHF
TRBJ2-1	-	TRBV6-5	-	TGTGCCAGCAGTTACTCGAGGGGAGACCCCTACAATGAGCAGTTCTTC	CASSYSRGDPYNEQFF
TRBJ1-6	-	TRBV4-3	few	TGCGCCAGCAGCCAAGAGCATGGTACACCCCTCCACTTT	CASSQEHGTPLHF
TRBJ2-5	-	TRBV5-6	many	TGTGCCAGCAGCTCTAGGGCCCCCCCAGAGACCCAGTACTTC	CASSSRAPPETQYF
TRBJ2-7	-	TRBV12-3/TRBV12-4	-	TGTGCCAGCAGTAGGAGGGCGGACGAGCAGTACTTC	CASSRRADEQYF
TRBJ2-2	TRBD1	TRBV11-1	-	TGTGCCAGCAGCCATTGGACAGGCTCCACCGGGGAGCTGTTTTTT	CASSHWTGSTGELFF
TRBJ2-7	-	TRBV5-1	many	TGCGCCAGCAGCTTGGATTCAGGGACATCCTACGAGCAGTACTTC	CASSLDSGTSYEQYF
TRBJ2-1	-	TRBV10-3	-	TGTGCCATCAGTGGGCGGGGGCCGAACAATGAGCAGTTCTTC	CAISGRGPNNEQFF
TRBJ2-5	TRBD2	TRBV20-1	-	TGCAGTGCTAGGAGCCTTGGGGGGGGGTTGGAGACCCAGTACTTC	CSARSLGGGLETQYF
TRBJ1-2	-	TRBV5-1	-	TGCGCCAGCAGCTTGCTCGGGGACTATGGCTACACCTTC	CASSLLGDYGYTF
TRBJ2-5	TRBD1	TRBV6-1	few	TGTGCCAGCAGTCCTCCGACAGGGGGGGCAGAGACCCAGTACTTC	CASSPPTGGAETQYF
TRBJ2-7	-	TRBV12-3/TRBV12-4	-	TGTGCCAGCAGAAATGGGACCGTATGGGACGAGCAGTACTTC	CASRNGTVWDEQYF
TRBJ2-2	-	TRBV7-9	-	TGTGCCAGCAGCTGGATTTTAGGACTTGCGAACACCGGGGAGCTGTTTTTT	CASSWILGLANTGELFF
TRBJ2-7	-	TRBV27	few	TGTGCCAGCAGTTTACGGCTAGCCCCAAGGTACGAGCAGTACTTC	CASSLRLAPRYEQYF
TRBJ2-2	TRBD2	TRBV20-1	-	TGCAGTGCGGGACTAGCGGGAGGGACCGGGGAGCTGTTTTTT	CSAGLAGGTGELFF
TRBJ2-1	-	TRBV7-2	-	TGTGCCAGCAGCTTGGGGCAGGGGCCCTACAGGCAGTTCTTC	CASSLGQGPYRQFF
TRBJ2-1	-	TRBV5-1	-	TGCGCCAGCAGCTTGGCGGTCGGCTACAATGAGCAGTTCTTC	CASSLAVGYNEQFF
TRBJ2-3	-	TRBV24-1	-	TGTGCCACCGGGGGGTCCGGAGGCACAGATACGCAGTATTTT	CATGGSGGTDTQYF
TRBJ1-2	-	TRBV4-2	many	TGTGCCAGCACCTCGACTCAGCGAAATGGCTACACCTTC	CASTSTQRNGYTF
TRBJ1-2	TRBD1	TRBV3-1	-	TGTGCCAGCAGCCAAGATCTCCCTGGACAGGGGAAAGGCTACACCTTC	CASSQDLPGQGKGYTF
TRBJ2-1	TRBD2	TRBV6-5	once	TGTGCCAGCAGTTATCAGGCTAGCGGGAGCAGATACAATGAGCAGTTCTTC	CASSYQASGSRYNEQFF
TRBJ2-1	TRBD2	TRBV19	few	TGTGCCAGTAGCTTCGGGGGGGCGTATGAGCAGTTCTTC	CASSFGGAYEQFF
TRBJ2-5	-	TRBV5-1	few	TGCGCCAGCAGTCTGAGAAACGGACAAGAGACCCAGTACTTC	CASSLRNGQETQYF
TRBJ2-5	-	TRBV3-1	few	TGTGCCAGCAGCCAACTAGGGATCCAAGAGACCCAGTACTTC	CASSQLGIQETQYF
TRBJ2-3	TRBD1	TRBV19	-	TGTGCCAGTACTACACCGGGGACAGCCTATACGCAGTATTTT	CASTTPGTAYTQYF
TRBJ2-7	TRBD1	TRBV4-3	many	TGCGCCAGCAGCCAAGACCTCGACAGGGCATACGAGCAGTACTTC	CASSQDLDRAYEQYF